This T cell receptor beta chain originates from a study of T cell changes during pregnancy in multiple sclerosis. J was trimmed by 6 bases and V by 7 bases; bases with no gene match: 18. Germline assignment: CDR1 SQVTM and CDR2 ANQGSEA. The CDR3 contains 19 residues. Assay: immunoSEQ multiplex PCR; the TCRdb copy retains only in-frame clones and omits some. The sample carries about 53,000 clones, around 90% recorded once. The sample consisted of CD4+ T cells from peripheral blood mononuclear cells, taken in the third trimester of pregnancy. V usage is TRBV29-1 and J usage is TRBJ2-1, with TRBD2 identical over 16 bases. The receptor was isolated from a female donor with multiple sclerosis, enrolled in a pregnancy study. The CDR3 is CSAHKSGLAGGMFSNEQFF. The CDR3 bases are TGCAGCGCCCATAAATCGGGACTAGCGGGGGGGATGTTTAGCAATGAGCAGTTCTTC.